Listed below are T cell receptor beta chains from one sample, sequenced in a study of T cells in Graves' hyperthyroidism and ophthalmopathy. TCRdb itself ran the multiplex PCR reads through MiXCR, one entry per CDR3 protein. Of approximately 300,000 distinct CDR3 sequences listed, approximately 18% were seen once; the top ten hold 39%. The specimen sequenced was blood. These receptors all come from a man aged 45-65 years with Graves' ophthalmopathy. CDR3s include the opening cysteine and the closing phenylalanine or tryptophan. The D gene is left open where the match is weak. Clone size is given for some rows only: seen once, a few or many times, or a class if the clone is expanded.

d_gene	v_gene	abundance	j_gene	CDR3aa	CDR3nt
NA	TRBV5-4	few	TRBJ2-7	CASSLYGGRYEQYF	TGTGCCAGCAGCTTGTATGGGGGGCGCTACGAGCAGTACTTC
NA	TRBV7-7	few	TRBJ2-5	CASSSSGGPGETQYF	TGTGCTAGCAGCTCAAGTGGGGGGCCTGGAGAGACCCAGTACTTC
NA	TRBV28	NA	TRBJ2-7	CASSGAGSSYEQYF	TGTGCCAGCAGTGGGGCCGGGAGCTCCTACGAGCAGTACTTC
TRBD1	TRBV16	many	TRBJ1-1	CASSLISGGGTEAFF	TGTGCCAGCAGCCTTATTTCAGGGGGAGGCACTGAAGCTTTCTTT
TRBD2	TRBV19	few	TRBJ2-1	CASSTPSGRESRNEQFF	TGTGCCAGTAGTACCCCTAGCGGGAGGGAGAGCCGAAATGAGCAGTTCTTC
TRBD2	TRBV11-2	once	TRBJ2-5	CASSLYGLAGGRETQYF	TGTGCCAGCAGCTTGTATGGACTAGCGGGAGGGAGGGAGACCCAGTACTTC
TRBD1	TRBV6-2/TRBV6-3	NA	TRBJ2-1	CASPFRDRGPQFPNEQFF	TGTGCCAGCCCCTTCCGGGACAGGGGGCCTCAATTTCCAAATGAGCAGTTCTTC
TRBD1	TRBV13	few	TRBJ2-4	CASSRGQERLHIQYF	TGTGCCAGCAGCCGGGGACAGGAGCGGTTGCACATTCAGTACTTC
TRBD2	TRBV20-1	few	TRBJ2-1	CSAVGLAGALQFF	TGCAGTGCTGTCGGACTAGCGGGAGCATTACAGTTCTTC
NA	TRBV9	few	TRBJ2-7	CASSAQEDGAYEQYF	TGTGCCAGCAGCGCCCAAGAGGACGGAGCCTACGAGCAGTACTTC
TRBD1	TRBV3-1	many	TRBJ1-1	CASSQDHRDSLMNTEAFF	TGTGCCAGCAGCCAAGATCACCGGGACAGTCTCATGAACACTGAAGCTTTCTTT
TRBD2	TRBV28	NA	TRBJ2-7	CASTSGRYEQYF	TGTGCCAGCACTAGCGGGAGGTACGAGCAGTACTTC
NA	TRBV7-3	NA	TRBJ2-1	CASSASQVAAYNEQFF	TGTGCCAGCAGCGCCTCCCAGGTGGCGGCCTACAATGAGCAGTTCTTC
NA	TRBV7-8	NA	TRBJ1-1	CASSSRVMTEAFF	TGTGCCAGCAGCTCCAGGGTGATGACTGAAGCTTTCTTT
NA	TRBV28	few	TRBJ1-2	CASSTENYGYTF	TGTGCCAGCAGTACGGAAAACTATGGCTACACCTTC